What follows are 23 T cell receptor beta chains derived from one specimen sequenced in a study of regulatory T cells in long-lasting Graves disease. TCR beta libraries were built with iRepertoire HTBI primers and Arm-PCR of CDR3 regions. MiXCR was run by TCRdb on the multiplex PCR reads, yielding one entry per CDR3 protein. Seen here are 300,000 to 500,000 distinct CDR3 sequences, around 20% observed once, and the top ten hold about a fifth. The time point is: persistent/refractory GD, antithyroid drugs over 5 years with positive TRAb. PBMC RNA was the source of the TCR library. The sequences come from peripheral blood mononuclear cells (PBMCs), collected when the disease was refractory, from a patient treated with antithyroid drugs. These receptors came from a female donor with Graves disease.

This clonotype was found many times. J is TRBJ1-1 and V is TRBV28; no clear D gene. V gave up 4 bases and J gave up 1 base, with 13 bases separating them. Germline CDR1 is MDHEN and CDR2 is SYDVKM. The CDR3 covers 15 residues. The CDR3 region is CASSSRREANTEAFF. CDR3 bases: TGTGCCAGCAGTTCCAGGCGGGAAGCGAACACTGAAGCTTTCTTT.

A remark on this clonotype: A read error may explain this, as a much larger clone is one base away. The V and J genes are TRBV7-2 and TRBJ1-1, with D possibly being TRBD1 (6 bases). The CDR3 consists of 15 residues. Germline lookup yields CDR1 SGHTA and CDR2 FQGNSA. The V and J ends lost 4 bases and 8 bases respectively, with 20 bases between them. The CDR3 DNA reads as TGTGCCAGCAGCTCGAGGTGGGGGGCCCGGGCCGAAGCTTTCTTT. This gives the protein CASSSRWGARAEAFF.

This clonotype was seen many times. The CDR3: CASSLPPRGKPYEQYF. The DNA of the CDR3 is TGTGCCAGCAGCTTACCCCCTCGGGGGAAACCCTACGAGCAGTACTTC. V is TRBV7-9 and J is TRBJ2-7; D may be TRBD2 (6 bases). The CDR3 has 16 residues. V lost 2 bases, J lost 2 bases, and 16 bases lay in between. CDR1 SEHNR and CDR2 FQNEAQ come from the germline V gene (reference sequence).

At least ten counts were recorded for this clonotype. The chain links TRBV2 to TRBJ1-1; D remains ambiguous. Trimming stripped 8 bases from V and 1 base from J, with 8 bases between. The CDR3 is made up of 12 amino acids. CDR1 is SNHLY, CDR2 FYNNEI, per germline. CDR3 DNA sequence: TGTGCCAGCGGCATCCGGAACACTGAAGCTTTCTTT. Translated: CASGIRNTEAFF.

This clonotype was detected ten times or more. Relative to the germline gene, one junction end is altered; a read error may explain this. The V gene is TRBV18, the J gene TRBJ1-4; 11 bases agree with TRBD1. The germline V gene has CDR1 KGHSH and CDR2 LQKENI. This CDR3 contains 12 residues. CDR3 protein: CASSQRTGGKVF. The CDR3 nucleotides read TGTGCCAGCTCACAACGGACAGGGGGCAAGGTTTTT. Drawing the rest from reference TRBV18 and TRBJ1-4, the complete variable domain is NAGVMQNPRHLVRRRGQEARLRCSPMKGHSHVYWYRQLPEEGLKFMVYLQKENIIDESGMPKERFSAEFPKEGPSILRIQQVVRGDSAAYFCASSQRTGGKVFGSGTQLSVL.

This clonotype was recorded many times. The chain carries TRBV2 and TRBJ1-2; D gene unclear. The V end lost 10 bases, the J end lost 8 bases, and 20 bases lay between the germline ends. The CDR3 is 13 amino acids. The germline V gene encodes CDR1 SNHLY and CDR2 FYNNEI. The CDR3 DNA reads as TGTGCCACTTCACCCACGGGCCTAAAGGGCTACACCTTC. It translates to CATSPTGLKGYTF.

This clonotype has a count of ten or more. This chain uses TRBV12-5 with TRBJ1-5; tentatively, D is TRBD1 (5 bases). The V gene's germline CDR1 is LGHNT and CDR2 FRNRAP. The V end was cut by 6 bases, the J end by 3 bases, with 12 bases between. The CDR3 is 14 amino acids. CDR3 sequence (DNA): TGTGCTAGTGGCCAAGACAGTTCCAATCAGCCCCAGCATTTT. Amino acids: CASGQDSSNQPQHF.

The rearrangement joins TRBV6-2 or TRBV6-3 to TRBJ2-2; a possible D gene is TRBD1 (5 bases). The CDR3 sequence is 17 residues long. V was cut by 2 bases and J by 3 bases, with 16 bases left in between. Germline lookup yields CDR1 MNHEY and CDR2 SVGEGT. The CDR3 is CASSYEFGQGDTGELFF. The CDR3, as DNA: TGTGCCAGCAGTTACGAGTTTGGGCAGGGCGACACCGGGGAGCTGTTTTTT.

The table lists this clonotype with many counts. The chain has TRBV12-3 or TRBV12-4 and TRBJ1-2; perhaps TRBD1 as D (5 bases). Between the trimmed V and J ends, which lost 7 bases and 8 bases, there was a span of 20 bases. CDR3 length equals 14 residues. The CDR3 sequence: CASKAGTDNGGYTF. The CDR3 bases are TGTGCCAGCAAGGCCGGGACGGACAACGGCGGCTACACCTTC.

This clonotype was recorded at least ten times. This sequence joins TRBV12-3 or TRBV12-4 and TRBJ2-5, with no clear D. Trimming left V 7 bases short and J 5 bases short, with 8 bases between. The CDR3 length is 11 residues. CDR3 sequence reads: CASKVAETQYF. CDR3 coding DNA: TGTGCCAGCAAAGTCGCCGAGACCCAGTACTTC.

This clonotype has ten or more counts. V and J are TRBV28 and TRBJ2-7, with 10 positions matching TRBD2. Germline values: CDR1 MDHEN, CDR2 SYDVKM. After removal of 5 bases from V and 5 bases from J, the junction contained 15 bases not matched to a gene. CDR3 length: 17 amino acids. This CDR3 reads CASSPVGPSGSFNEQYF. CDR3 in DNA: TGTGCCAGCAGTCCGGTGGGGCCTAGCGGGAGTTTCAACGAGCAGTACTTC.

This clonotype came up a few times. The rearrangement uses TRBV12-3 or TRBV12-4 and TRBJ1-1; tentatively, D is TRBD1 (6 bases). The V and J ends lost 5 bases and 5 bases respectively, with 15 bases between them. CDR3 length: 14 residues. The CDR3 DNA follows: TGTGCCAGCAGTCCGGGACACCTGGGAACTGAAGCTTTCTTT. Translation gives CASSPGHLGTEAFF.

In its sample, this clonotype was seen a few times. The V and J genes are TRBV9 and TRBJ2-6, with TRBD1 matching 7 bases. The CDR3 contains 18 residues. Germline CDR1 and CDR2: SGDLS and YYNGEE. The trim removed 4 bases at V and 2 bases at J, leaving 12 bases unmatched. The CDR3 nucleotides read TGTGCCAGCAGCCAACCCCCGACAGGGCAAGCTGGGGCCAACGTCCTGACTTTC. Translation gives CASSQPPTGQAGANVLTF.

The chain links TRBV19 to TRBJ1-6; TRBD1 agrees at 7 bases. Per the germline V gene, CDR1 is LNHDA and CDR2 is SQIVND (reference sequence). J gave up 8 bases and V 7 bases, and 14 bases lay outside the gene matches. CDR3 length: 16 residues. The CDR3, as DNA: TGTGCCAGTACCACTCCCCGGACAGGTGGAGATTCACCCCTCCACTTT. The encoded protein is CASTTPRTGGDSPLHF.

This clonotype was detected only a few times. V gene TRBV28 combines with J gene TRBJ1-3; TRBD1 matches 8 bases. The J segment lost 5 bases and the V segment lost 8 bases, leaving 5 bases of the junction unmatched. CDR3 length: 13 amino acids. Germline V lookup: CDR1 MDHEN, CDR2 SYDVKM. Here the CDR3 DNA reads TGTGCCAGCCAGGGGGCAAATCGAAACACCATATATTTT. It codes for CASQGANRNTIYF.

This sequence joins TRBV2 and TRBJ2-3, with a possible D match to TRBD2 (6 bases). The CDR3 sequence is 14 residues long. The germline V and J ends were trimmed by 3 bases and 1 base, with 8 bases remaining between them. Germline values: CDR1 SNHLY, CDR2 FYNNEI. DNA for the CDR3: TGTGCCAGCAGTGATCGCGGGGGCACAGATACGCAGTATTTT. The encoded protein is CASSDRGGTDTQYF.

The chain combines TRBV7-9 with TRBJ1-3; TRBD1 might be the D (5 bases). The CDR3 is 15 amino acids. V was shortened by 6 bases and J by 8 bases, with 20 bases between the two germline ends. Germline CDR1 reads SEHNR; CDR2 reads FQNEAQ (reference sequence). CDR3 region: CASSHEQVALDTIYF. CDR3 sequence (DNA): TGTGCCAGCAGTCATGAACAGGTCGCCCTGGACACCATATATTTT.

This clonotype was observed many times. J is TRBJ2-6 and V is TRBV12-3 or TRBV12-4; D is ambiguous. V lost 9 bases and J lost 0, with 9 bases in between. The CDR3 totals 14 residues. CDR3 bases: TGTGCCAGTGCCTCCGCCTCTGGGGCCAACGTCCTGACTTTC. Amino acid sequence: CASASASGANVLTF.

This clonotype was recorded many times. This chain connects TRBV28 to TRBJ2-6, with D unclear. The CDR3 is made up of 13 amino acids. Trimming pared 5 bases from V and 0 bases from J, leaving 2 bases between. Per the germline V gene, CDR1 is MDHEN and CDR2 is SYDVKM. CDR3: CASSNSGANVLTF. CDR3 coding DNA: TGTGCCAGCAGTAACTCTGGGGCCAACGTCCTGACTTTC.

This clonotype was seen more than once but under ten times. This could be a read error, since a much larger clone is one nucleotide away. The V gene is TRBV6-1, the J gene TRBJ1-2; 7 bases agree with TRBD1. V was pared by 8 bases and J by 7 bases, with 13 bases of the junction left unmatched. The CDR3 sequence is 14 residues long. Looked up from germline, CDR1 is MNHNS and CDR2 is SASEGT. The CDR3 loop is CASAQQGFGCGYTF. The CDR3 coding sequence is TGTGCCAGCGCCCAACAGGGGTTTGGCTGTGGCTACACCTTC.

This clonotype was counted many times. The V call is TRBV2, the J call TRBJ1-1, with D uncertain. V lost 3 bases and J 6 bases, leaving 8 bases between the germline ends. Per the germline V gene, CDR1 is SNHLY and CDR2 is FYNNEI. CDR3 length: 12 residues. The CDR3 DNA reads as TGTGCCAGCAGTGACGGCCGGCCTGAAGCTTTCTTT. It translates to CASSDGRPEAFF.

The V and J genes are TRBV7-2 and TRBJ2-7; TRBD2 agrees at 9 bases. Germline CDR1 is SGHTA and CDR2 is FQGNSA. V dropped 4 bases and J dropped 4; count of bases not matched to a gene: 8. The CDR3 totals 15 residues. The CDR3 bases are TGTGCCAGCAGCTCCACTAGCGGGCTCAAATACGAGCAGTACTTC. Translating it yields CASSSTSGLKYEQYF.

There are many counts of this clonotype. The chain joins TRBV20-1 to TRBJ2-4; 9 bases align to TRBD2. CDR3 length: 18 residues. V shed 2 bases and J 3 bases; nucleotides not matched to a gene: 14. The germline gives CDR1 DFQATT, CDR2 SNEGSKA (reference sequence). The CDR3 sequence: CSARWGGRARGDKNIQYF. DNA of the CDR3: TGCAGTGCTAGATGGGGCGGGAGGGCCCGGGGGGACAAAAACATTCAGTACTTC.